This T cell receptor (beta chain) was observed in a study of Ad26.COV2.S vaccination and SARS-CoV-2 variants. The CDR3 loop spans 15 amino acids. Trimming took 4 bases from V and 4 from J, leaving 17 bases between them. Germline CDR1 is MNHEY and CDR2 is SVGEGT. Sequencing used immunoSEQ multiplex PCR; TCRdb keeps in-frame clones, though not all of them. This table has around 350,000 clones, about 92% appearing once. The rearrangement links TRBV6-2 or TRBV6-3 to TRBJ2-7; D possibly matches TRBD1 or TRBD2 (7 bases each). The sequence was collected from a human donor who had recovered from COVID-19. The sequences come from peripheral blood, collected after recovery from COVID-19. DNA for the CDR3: TGTGCCAGCAGTTCCCTCCAGGGGGGGGGATACGAGCAGTACTTC. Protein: CASSSLQGGGYEQYF.